The 17 T cell receptor beta chains given below trace back to one sample, sequenced in a study of cytomegalovirus exposure and HLA in healthy donors. The PCR contained 60 Vbeta and 13 Jbeta primers. Profiling relied on immunoSEQ multiplex PCR, and the TCRdb table lists in-frame clones only, not all of them. The profile covers some 190,000 clones, with around 75% appearing a single time and 2.5% to 4% taken by the ten largest. The source material was PBMCs. The receptors were gathered from a woman under 40 in good health and CMV-seropositive.

V is TRBV18 and J is TRBJ2-7, with 9 bases matching TRBD2. The CDR3 runs to 16 residues. V dropped 3 bases and J dropped 0; count of bases not matched to a gene: 6. Germline V gives CDR1 KGHSH, CDR2 LQKENI. The CDR3 nucleotides read TGTGCCAGCTCACCGACCGCGACTAGCGGCTCCTACGAGCAGTACTTC. Amino acids: CASSPTATSGSYEQYF.

The chain links TRBV27 to TRBJ1-5, with 9 positions matching TRBD1. CDR1 is MNHEY, CDR2 SMNVEV, per germline (reference sequence). CDR3 length equals 13 residues. The ends lost 10 bases at V and 7 bases at J; junction bases unmatched: 8. CDR3: CATAGQGWQPQHF. For the CDR3, the DNA is TGTGCCACCGCGGGACAGGGATGGCAGCCCCAGCATTTT.

The V gene is TRBV10-1, the J gene TRBJ2-7; no definite D call. Deletions cut 5 bases from V and 0 bases from J, with 17 bases between. The germline gives CDR1 WNHNN, CDR2 SYGVQD (reference sequence). The CDR3 consists of 16 residues. CDR3: CASSPDLRELSYEQYF. CDR3 DNA: TGCGCCAGCAGTCCCGATTTACGCGAGCTCTCCTACGAGCAGTACTTC.

This chain connects TRBV21-1 to TRBJ1-3. TRBV21-1 is listed as a pseudogene. The CDR3 contains 14 residues. CDR3 coding DNA: TGTGCCAGCATCGGTGATTGCTCTGGAAACACCATATATTTT. Amino acids: CASIGDCSGNTIYF.

This chain connects TRBV5-1 to TRBJ2-1, with 8 bases lining up with TRBD2. V was pared by 4 bases and J by 5 bases, with 8 bases of the junction left unmatched. Germline CDR1 is SGHRS and CDR2 is YFSETQ. CDR3 length: 15 amino acids. The CDR3 region has the DNA TGCGCCAGCAGCCTGGGAGTAGCGGGAAACAATGAGCAGTTCTTC. Translation gives CASSLGVAGNNEQFF.

Regarding this clone: Other DNA sequences in the sample encode the same CDR3. The chain has TRBV9 and TRBJ2-5, with 10 bases fitting TRBD2. The CDR3 totals 16 residues. Germline assignment: CDR1 SGDLS and CDR2 YYNGEE. J gave up 4 bases and V 3 bases, and 9 bases lay outside the gene matches. CDR3 in amino acids: CASSATSGRAGETQYF. The CDR3, as DNA: TGTGCCAGCAGCGCCACCAGCGGGAGGGCCGGAGAGACCCAGTACTTC. Full variable domain (outside the CDR3, taken from reference TRBV9 and TRBJ2-5): DSGVTQTPKHLITATGQRVTLRCSPRSGDLSVYWYQQSLDQGLQFLIQYYNGEERAKGNILERFSAQQFPDLHSELNLSSLELGDSALYFCASSATSGRAGETQYFGPGTRLLVL.

The chain is built from TRBV28 and TRBJ1-1; D is unclear. Germline loops: CDR1 MDHEN, CDR2 SYDVKM. Trimming stripped 4 bases from V and 1 base from J, with 10 bases between. The CDR3 consists of 14 residues. In DNA, the CDR3 is TGTGCCAGCAGTTGGGGAGGGTCGAACACTGAAGCTTTCTTT. It translates to CASSWGGSNTEAFF.

The chain couples TRBV13 to TRBJ1-4, with 9 bases matching TRBD1. CDR3 length: 16 residues. J lost 1 base, V lost 4 bases, and 4 bases had no gene match. Germline CDR1 PRHDT, CDR2 FYEKMQ (reference sequence). CDR3 bases: TGTGCCAGCAGCTCCGGACAGGGGAGAACTAATGAAAAACTGTTTTTT. Translated: CASSSGQGRTNEKLFF.

There are a few counts of this clone. The rearrangement uses TRBV28 and TRBJ2-1; maybe TRBD2 (6 bases). This CDR3 spans 19 amino acids. V lost 3 bases, J lost 1 base, and 22 bases lay in between. CDR1 and CDR2 (germline): MDHEN, SYDVKM. The CDR3 loop is CASSFELRGAGSSYNEQFF. CDR3 in DNA: TGTGCCAGCAGTTTCGAACTAAGGGGCGCGGGAAGTTCCTACAATGAGCAGTTCTTC. The whole variable domain, filled in from reference TRBV28 and TRBJ2-1, reads DVKVTQSSRYLVKRTGEKVFLECVQDMDHENMFWYRQDPGLGLRLIYFSYDVKMKEKGDIPEGYSVSREKKERFSLILESASTNQTSMYLCASSFELRGAGSSYNEQFFGPGTRLTVL.

J is TRBJ2-2 and V is TRBV11-2, with D tentatively TRBD1 (5 bases). V was trimmed by 5 bases and J by 6 bases, leaving 10 bases between them. Germline CDR1 SGHAT, CDR2 FQNNGV. The CDR3 is 13 amino acids. The CDR3 nucleotides read TGTGCCAGCAGCCGCCCAGGGCCCGGGGAGCTGTTTTTT. Translating it yields CASSRPGPGELFF.

This rearrangement joins TRBV6-1 to TRBJ1-2, with D unresolved. V lost 10 bases to trimming and J lost 8 bases, with 11 bases between them. Per germline, CDR1 MNHNS and CDR2 SASEGT. The CDR3 is made up of 10 amino acids. The CDR3 is CAIITEGYTF. The CDR3 region has the DNA TGTGCCATCATAACTGAGGGCTACACCTTC.

The chain uses TRBV15 and TRBJ2-2; D ambiguous. The CDR3 runs to 14 residues. The ends were cut back, 3 bases at V and 4 bases at J, with 9 bases in the middle. Germline V gives CDR1 LNHNV, CDR2 YYDKDF (reference sequence). This chain's CDR3 is CATSSPIPTGELFF. CDR3 nucleotide sequence: TGTGCCACCAGCAGCCCAATCCCCACCGGGGAGCTGTTTTTT.

This clone was seen only a few times. The chain joins TRBV11-2 to TRBJ2-7; 9 positions match TRBD2. After removal of 5 bases from V and 4 bases from J, the junction contained 9 bases not matched to a gene. The CDR3 contains 15 residues. Germline assignment: CDR1 SGHAT and CDR2 FQNNGV. CDR3 nucleotides: TGTGCCAGCAGCCTCGTCGGGCTAGCGGGATACGAGCAGTACTTC. Translated: CASSLVGLAGYEQYF.

This chain joins TRBV28 and TRBJ1-1, with 10 bases lining up with TRBD1. V gave up 4 bases and J gave up 3 bases; unmatched junction bases: 5. The CDR3 extends over 15 amino acids. The germline CDR1 and CDR2 sequences are MDHEN and SYDVKM. CDR3 loop: CASSSAGTGDTEAFF. CDR3 nucleotides: TGTGCCAGCAGTTCTGCCGGGACAGGGGACACTGAAGCTTTCTTT.

The CDR3 coding sequence is TGTGCCAGCAGCTCTACAGAGCAGGGGGCCTATGGCTACACCTTC. Amino acids: CASSSTEQGAYGYTF. The rearrangement links TRBV7-9 to TRBJ1-2; TRBD1 matches at 8 bases. Unmatched junction bases numbered 8, after V lost 4 bases and J lost 4 bases. Germline assignment: CDR1 SEHNR and CDR2 FQNEAQ (reference sequence). There are 15 residues in the CDR3.

The DNA for the CDR3 is TGTGCCAGCAGTTTTCGTGGACAGGCCCAAGAGACCCAGTACTTC. Its translation is CASSFRGQAQETQYF. The rearrangement links TRBV28 to TRBJ2-5; the match to TRBD1 covers 7 bases. CDR3 length: 15 residues. V shed 3 bases and J 1 base; nucleotides not matched to a gene: 5. Germline assignment: CDR1 MDHEN and CDR2 SYDVKM.

The chain uses TRBV7-9 and TRBJ1-5; D gene uncertain. The CDR3 has 14 amino acids. CDR1 and CDR2 (germline): SEHNR, FQNEAQ (reference sequence). V was cut by 5 bases and J by 5 bases, with 13 bases left in between. The CDR3 protein is CASSPVPGDQPQHF. The CDR3 DNA is TGTGCCAGCAGCCCCGTCCCAGGTGATCAGCCCCAGCATTTT.